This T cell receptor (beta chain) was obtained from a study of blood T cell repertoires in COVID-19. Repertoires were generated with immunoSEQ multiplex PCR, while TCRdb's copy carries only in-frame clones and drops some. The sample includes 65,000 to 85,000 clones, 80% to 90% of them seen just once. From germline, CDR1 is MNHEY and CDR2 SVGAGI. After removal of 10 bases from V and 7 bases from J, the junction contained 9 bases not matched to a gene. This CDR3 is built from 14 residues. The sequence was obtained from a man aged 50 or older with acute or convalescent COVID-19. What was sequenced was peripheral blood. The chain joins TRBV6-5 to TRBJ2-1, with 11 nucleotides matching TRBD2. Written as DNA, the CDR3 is TGTGCCACCCTTGATCGGACTAGCGGGAATGAGCAGTTCTTC. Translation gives CATLDRTSGNEQFF.